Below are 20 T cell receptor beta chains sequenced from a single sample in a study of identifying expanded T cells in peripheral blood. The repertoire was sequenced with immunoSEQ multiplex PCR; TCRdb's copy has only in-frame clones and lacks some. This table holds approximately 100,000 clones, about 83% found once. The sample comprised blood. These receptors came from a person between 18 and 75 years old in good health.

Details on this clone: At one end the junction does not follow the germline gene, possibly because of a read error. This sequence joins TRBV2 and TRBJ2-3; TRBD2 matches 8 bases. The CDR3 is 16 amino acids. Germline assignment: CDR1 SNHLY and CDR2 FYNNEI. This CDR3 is CACRKDPGGVIDTQYF. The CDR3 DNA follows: TGTGCCTGCAGAAAAGACCCGGGGGGGGTTATAGATACGCAGTATTTT.

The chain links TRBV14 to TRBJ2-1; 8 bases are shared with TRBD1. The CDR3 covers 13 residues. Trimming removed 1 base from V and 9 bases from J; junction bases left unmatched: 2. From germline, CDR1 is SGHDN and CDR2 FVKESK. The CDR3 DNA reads TGTGCCAGCAGCCAAGGACAGGGGAGTGAGCAGTTCTTC. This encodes CASSQGQGSEQFF. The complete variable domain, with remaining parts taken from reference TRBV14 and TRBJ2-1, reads EAGVTQFPSHSVIEKGQTVTLRCDPISGHDNLYWYRRVMGKEIKFLLHFVKESKQDESGMPNNRFLAERTGGTYSTLKVQPAELEDSGVYFCASSQGQGSEQFFGPGTRLTVL.

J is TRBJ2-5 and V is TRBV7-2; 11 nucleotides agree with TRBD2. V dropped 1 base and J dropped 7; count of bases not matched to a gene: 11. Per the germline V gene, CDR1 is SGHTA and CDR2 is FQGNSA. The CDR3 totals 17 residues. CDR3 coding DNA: TGTGCCAGCAGCTTAGAGTCAGGGCTAGCGGGGGGCGGGACCCAGTACTTC. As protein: CASSLESGLAGGGTQYF.

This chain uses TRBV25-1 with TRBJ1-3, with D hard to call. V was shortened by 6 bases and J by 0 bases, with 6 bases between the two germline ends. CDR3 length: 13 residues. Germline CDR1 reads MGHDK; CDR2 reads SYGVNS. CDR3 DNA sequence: TGTGCCAGCAGGTCCAGCTCTGGAAACACCATATATTTT. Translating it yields CASRSSSGNTIYF.

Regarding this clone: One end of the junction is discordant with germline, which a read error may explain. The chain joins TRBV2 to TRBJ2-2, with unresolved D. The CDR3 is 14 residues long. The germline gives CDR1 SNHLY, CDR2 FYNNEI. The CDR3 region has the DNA TGTGCAAGCAGTGTTGAAATGTCCCGCGGGGAGCTGTTTTTT. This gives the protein CASSVEMSRGELFF.

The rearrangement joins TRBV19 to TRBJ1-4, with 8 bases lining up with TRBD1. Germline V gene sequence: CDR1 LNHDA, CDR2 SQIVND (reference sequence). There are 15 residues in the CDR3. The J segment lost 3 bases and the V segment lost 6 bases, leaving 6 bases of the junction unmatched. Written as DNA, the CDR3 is TGTGCCAGTAGGGACTCGGGACAGGCTAATGAAAAACTGTTTTTT. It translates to CASRDSGQANEKLFF.

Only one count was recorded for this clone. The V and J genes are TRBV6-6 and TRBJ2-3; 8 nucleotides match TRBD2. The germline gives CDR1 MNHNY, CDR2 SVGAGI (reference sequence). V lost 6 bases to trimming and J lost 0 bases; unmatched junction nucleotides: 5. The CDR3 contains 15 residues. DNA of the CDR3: TGTGCCAGCAGGGACTTAGCGGGGAGCACAGATACGCAGTATTTT. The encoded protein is CASRDLAGSTDTQYF.

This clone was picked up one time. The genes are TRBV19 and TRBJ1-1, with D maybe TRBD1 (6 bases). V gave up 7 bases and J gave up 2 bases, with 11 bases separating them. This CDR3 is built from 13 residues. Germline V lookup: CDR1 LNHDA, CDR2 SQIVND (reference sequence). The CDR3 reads CASTSGHNTEAFF. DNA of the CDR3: TGTGCCAGTACCTCGGGACACAACACTGAAGCTTTCTTT. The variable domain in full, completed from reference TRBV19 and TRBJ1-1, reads DGGITQSPKYLFRKEGQNVTLSCEQNLNHDAMYWYRQDPGQGLRLIYYSQIVNDFQKGDIAEGYSVSREKKESFPLTVTSAQKNPTAFYLCASTSGHNTEAFFGQGTRLTVV.

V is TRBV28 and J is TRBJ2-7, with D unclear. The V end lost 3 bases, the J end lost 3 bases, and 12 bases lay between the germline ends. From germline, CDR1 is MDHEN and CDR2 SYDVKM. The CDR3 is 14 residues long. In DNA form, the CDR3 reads TGTGCCAGCAGTTTTTCCGGACGGTTCTACGAGCAGTACTTC. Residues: CASSFSGRFYEQYF.

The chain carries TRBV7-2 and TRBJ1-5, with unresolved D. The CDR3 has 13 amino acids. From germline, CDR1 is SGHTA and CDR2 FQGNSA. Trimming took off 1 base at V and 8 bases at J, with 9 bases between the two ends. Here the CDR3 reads CASSLGGVKPQHF. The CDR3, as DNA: TGTGCCAGCAGCTTAGGCGGGGTGAAGCCCCAGCATTTT.

CDR3 in amino acids: CASREEQGAVDQPQHF. In DNA form, the CDR3 reads TGCGCCAGCAGGGAAGAACAGGGGGCGGTTGATCAGCCCCAGCATTTT. The chain uses TRBV4-1 and TRBJ1-5; TRBD1 matches at 9 bases. The CDR3 contains 16 residues. Trimming cost V 6 bases and J 5 bases; bases outside gene matches: 11. The germline gives CDR1 MGHRA, CDR2 YSYEKL.

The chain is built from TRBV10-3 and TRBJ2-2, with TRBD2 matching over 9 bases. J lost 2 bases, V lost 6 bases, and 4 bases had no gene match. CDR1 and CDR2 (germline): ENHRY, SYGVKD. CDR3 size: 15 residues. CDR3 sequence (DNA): TGTGCCATCAGGAAAGCGGGGGGTAACACCGGGGAGCTGTTTTTT. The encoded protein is CAIRKAGGNTGELFF.

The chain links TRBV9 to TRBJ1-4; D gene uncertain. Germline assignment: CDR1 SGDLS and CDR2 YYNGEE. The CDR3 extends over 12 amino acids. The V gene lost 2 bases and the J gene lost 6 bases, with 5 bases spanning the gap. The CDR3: CASSVGDEKLFF. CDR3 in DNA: TGTGCCAGCAGCGTCGGGGATGAAAAACTGTTTTTT. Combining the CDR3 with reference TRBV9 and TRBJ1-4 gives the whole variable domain DSGVTQTPKHLITATGQRVTLRCSPRSGDLSVYWYQQSLDQGLQFLIQYYNGEERAKGNILERFSAQQFPDLHSELNLSSLELGDSALYFCASSVGDEKLFFGSGTQLSVL.

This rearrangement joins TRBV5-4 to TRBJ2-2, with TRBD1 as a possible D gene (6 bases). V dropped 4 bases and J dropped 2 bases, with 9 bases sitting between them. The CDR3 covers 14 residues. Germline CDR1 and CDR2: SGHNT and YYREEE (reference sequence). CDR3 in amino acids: CASSMGQNTGELFF. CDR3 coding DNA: TGTGCCAGCAGCATGGGACAAAACACCGGGGAGCTGTTTTTT. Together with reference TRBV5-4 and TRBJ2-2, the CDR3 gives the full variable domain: ETGVTQSPTHLIKTRGQQVTLRCSSQSGHNTVSWYQQALGQGPQFIFQYYREEENGRGNFPPRFSGLQFPNYSSELNVNALELDDSALYLCASSMGQNTGELFFGEGSRLTVL.

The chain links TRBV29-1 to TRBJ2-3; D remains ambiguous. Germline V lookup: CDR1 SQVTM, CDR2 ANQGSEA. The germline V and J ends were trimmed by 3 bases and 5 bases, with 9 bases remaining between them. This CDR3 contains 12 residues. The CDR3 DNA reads TGCAGCGTTGAGGAGAACGGAGATACGCAGTATTTT. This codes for CSVEENGDTQYF.

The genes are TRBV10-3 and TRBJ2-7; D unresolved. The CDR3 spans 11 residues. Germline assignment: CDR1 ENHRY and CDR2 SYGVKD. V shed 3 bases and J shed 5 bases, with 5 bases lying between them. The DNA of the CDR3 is TGTGCCATCAGTGATTCCCACGAGCAGTACTTC. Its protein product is CAISDSHEQYF.

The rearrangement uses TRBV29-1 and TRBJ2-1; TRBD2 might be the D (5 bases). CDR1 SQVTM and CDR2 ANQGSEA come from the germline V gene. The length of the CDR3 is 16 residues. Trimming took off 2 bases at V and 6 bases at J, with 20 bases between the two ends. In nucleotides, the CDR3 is TGCAGCGTTGAACCTAAGCGTATTGGGAGCGGCAATGAGCAGTTCTTC. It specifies CSVEPKRIGSGNEQFF.

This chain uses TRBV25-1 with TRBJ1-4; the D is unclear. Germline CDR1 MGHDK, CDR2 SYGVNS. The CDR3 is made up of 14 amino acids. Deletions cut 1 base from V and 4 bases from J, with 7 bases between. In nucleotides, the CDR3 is TGTGCCAGCAGTGAATTTGGGGATAATGAAAAACTGTTTTTT. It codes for CASSEFGDNEKLFF. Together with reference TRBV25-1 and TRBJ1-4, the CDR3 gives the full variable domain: EADIYQTPRYLVIGTGKKITLECSQTMGHDKMYWYQQDPGMELHLIHYSYGVNSTEKGDLSSESTVSRIRTEHFPLTLESARPSHTSQYLCASSEFGDNEKLFFGSGTQLSVL.

The DNA for the CDR3 is TGTGCCAGCAGCTTTCATCAGAATGAGCAGTTCTTC. Protein: CASSFHQNEQFF. The rearrangement uses TRBV11-2 and TRBJ2-1, with D uncertain. The V end was cut by 3 bases, the J end by 7 bases, with 7 bases between. Germline CDR1 and CDR2: SGHAT and FQNNGV. This CDR3 spans 12 amino acids. Drawing the rest from reference TRBV11-2 and TRBJ2-1, the complete variable domain is EAGVAQSPRYKIIEKRQSVAFWCNPISGHATLYWYQQILGQGPKLLIQFQNNGVVDDSQLPKDRFSAERLKGVDSTLKIQPAKLEDSAVYLCASSFHQNEQFFGPGTRLTVL.

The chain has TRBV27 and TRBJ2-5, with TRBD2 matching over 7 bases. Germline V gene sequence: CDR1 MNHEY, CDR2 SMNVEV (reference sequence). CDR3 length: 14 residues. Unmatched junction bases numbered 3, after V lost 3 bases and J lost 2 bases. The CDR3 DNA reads TGTGCCAGCAGTTTCTGGCGGGGGCAAGAGACCCAGTACTTC. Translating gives CASSFWRGQETQYF.